One and the same sample provided the 20 T cell receptor beta chains below, sequenced in a study of memory CD4+ T cells and cytomegalovirus serostatus. Measured with immunoSEQ multiplex PCR; TCRdb has only the in-frame clones, and not every one. Of 30,000 to 40,000 clones listed, 79% are singletons. Single viable CD3+CD4+CD8-CD45RO+ cells were sorted as the memory CD4+ T cells. Sequencing was performed on memory CD4+ T cells from blood. These receptors originate from an adult in good health and CMV-seropositive.

The chain has TRBV4-3 and TRBJ2-3, with 8 bases that match TRBD1. Germline trimming cut 3 bases from V and 2 bases from J; bases unmatched to any gene: 1. This CDR3 has 14 residues. Per the germline V gene, CDR1 is LGHNA and CDR2 is YSLEER. CDR3 nucleotides: TGCGCCAGCAGCCAGGACAGGGCCACAGATACGCAGTATTTT. It codes for CASSQDRATDTQYF.

This clone came up a few times. The gene calls are TRBV5-6 and TRBJ2-3; 8 positions agree with TRBD2. The CDR3 sequence is 14 residues long. The germline gives CDR1 SGHDT, CDR2 YYEEEE. With V trimmed by 0 bases and J by 3 bases, 0 bases remained unmatched. This CDR3 is CASSLGLATDTQYF. CDR3 DNA sequence: TGTGCCAGCAGCTTGGGACTAGCGACAGATACGCAGTATTTT.

V is TRBV28 and J is TRBJ1-3, with D maybe TRBD1 (5 bases). V was clipped by 8 bases and J by 0 bases, with 11 bases between them. The CDR3 length is 14 residues. Germline assignment: CDR1 MDHEN and CDR2 SYDVKM. The CDR3 sequence is CASGDASSGNTIYF. DNA of the CDR3: TGTGCCAGCGGGGACGCGAGCTCTGGAAACACCATATATTTT. Filled out from reference TRBV28 and TRBJ1-3, the complete variable domain reads DVKVTQSSRYLVKRTGEKVFLECVQDMDHENMFWYRQDPGLGLRLIYFSYDVKMKEKGDIPEGYSVSREKKERFSLILESASTNQTSMYLCASGDASSGNTIYFGEGSWLTVV.

The chain couples TRBV2 to TRBJ1-5; weak D call: TRBD1 (6 bases). The CDR3 runs 15 residues. Germline loops: CDR1 SNHLY, CDR2 FYNNEI. Between the trimmed V and J ends, which lost 6 bases and 0 bases, there was a span of 12 bases. The CDR3 sequence is CASRGGGPSNQPQHF. CDR3 coding DNA: TGTGCCAGCAGAGGAGGGGGGCCTAGCAATCAGCCCCAGCATTTT.

The V call is TRBV2, the J call TRBJ1-1; 9 nucleotides align to TRBD1. Looked up from germline, CDR1 is SNHLY and CDR2 is FYNNEI. Germline trimming cut 6 bases from V and 3 bases from J; bases unmatched to any gene: 11. The CDR3 loop spans 16 amino acids. The CDR3 here is CASSPGPGQGYTEAFF. CDR3 in DNA: TGTGCCAGCAGCCCCGGCCCCGGACAGGGGTACACTGAAGCTTTCTTT.

In regard to this clone: Other DNA sequences in the same sample also yield this CDR3. The CDR3: CASSERRDTQYF. As DNA, the CDR3 is TGTGCCAGCAGTGAACGGCGGGATACGCAGTATTTT. V and J are TRBV6-1 and TRBJ2-3; D unclear. This CDR3 spans 12 amino acids. Germline CDR1 and CDR2: MNHNS and SASEGT. The ends were cut back, 2 bases at V and 6 bases at J, with 6 bases in the middle.

This rearrangement joins TRBV14 to TRBJ2-4, with D hard to call. Germline CDR1 is SGHDN and CDR2 is FVKESK. The CDR3 has 17 amino acids. V was pared by 5 bases and J by 0 bases, with 17 bases between. The CDR3 spells CASSKTGIGKAKNIQYF. The DNA for the CDR3 is TGTGCCAGCAGCAAGACCGGCATTGGGAAAGCCAAAAACATTCAGTACTTC.

In nucleotides, the CDR3 is TGTGCCAGCAGCTTGGGGGGTTCGAGGGCCACCTACGAGCAGTACTTC. Residues: CASSLGGSRATYEQYF. This rearrangement joins TRBV7-9 to TRBJ2-7, with D tentatively TRBD2 (6 bases). The germline CDR1 and CDR2 sequences are SEHNR and FQNEAQ (reference sequence). The V and J ends lost 3 bases and 2 bases respectively, with 17 bases between them. This CDR3 is built from 16 residues.

This chain uses TRBV7-8 with TRBJ2-1; the D gene is possibly TRBD1 (5 bases). Trimming removed 5 bases at V and 4 bases at J, with 15 bases between. The CDR3 length is 15 residues. Germline V lookup: CDR1 SGHVS, CDR2 FQNEAQ. The CDR3 DNA follows: TGTGCCAGCAGCCCGCAAATAGGGGTTTACAATGAGCAGTTCTTC. Translation: CASSPQIGVYNEQFF.

V is TRBV5-5 and J is TRBJ1-4, with D hard to call. Germline V CDR1 and CDR2: SGHKS, YYEKEE (reference sequence). This CDR3 contains 16 residues. The germline V and J ends were trimmed by 2 bases and 3 bases, with 14 bases remaining between them. The CDR3 nucleotides read TGTGCCAGCAGCTTCACAGCCGGTCGGTCTAATGAAAAACTGTTTTTT. It translates to CASSFTAGRSNEKLFF.

Details on this clone: The same CDR3 also results from other DNA sequences found in this sample. Written as DNA, the CDR3 is TGTGCCAGCTCACCAGGCGGTTCTGGAAACACCATATATTTT. Residues: CASSPGGSGNTIYF. This rearrangement joins TRBV18 to TRBJ1-3; unclear D gene. The germline V and J ends were trimmed by 2 bases and 1 base, with 6 bases remaining between them. Per the germline V gene, CDR1 is KGHSH and CDR2 is LQKENI. The CDR3 length is 14 residues.

The chain uses TRBV7-2 and TRBJ2-7, with 7 bases lining up with TRBD1. Per the germline V gene, CDR1 is SGHTA and CDR2 is FQGNSA. This CDR3 is 13 amino acids long. Losses at the gene ends were 3 bases for V and 3 bases for J; bases not matched to a gene: 2. The CDR3 coding sequence is TGTGCCAGCAGCTTGGCAGGGGGCTACGAGCAGTACTTC. This translates into CASSLAGGYEQYF.

This clone is a singleton in its sample. The V call is TRBV4-2, the J call TRBJ2-1, with D uncertain. Germline assignment: CDR1 LGHNA and CDR2 YNFKEQ. The length of the CDR3 is 15 residues. V lost 4 bases to trimming and J lost 7 bases, with 17 bases between them. The CDR3 DNA sequence: TGTGCCAGCAGCCCTATAGTCCCTCGTGGGAATGAGCAGTTCTTC. It yields the protein CASSPIVPRGNEQFF.

The V gene is TRBV5-1, the J gene TRBJ2-7, with D unresolved. Germline lookup yields CDR1 SGHRS and CDR2 YFSETQ. This CDR3 has 12 amino acids. V was clipped by 1 base and J by 7 bases, with 9 bases between them. The CDR3: CASSLPSEEQYF. The CDR3 DNA sequence: TGCGCCAGCAGCTTGCCGTCGGAGGAGCAGTACTTC.

This rearrangement joins TRBV5-1 to TRBJ1-4, with 9 positions matching TRBD1. Germline V gene sequence: CDR1 SGHRS, CDR2 YFSETQ. J was trimmed by 3 bases and V by 0 bases; bases with no gene match: 3. The CDR3 is made up of 16 amino acids. The DNA for the CDR3 is TGCGCCAGCAGCTTGGACAGGGGGCCAGCTAATGAAAAACTGTTTTTT. It translates to CASSLDRGPANEKLFF.

Only one count was recorded for this clone. The chain is built from TRBV28 and TRBJ1-2; D is unresolved. The length of the CDR3 is 15 residues. Trimming removed 7 bases from V and 5 bases from J, with 20 bases in between. In germline, CDR1 is MDHEN, CDR2 SYDVKM. The CDR3, as DNA: TGTGCCAGCATGAGGCGAGCAGCCGACTATTATGGCTACACCTTC. This codes for CASMRRAADYYGYTF.

The V call is TRBV4-1, the J call TRBJ2-1; D uncertain. V was trimmed by 6 bases and J by 10 bases, leaving 22 bases between them. The CDR3 has 15 residues. Germline lookup yields CDR1 MGHRA and CDR2 YSYEKL. The CDR3 sequence is CASRRLPSVEEEQFF. In DNA form, the CDR3 reads TGCGCCAGCAGGAGGCTCCCAAGTGTAGAGGAAGAGCAGTTCTTC.

The V gene is TRBV7-2, the J gene TRBJ2-3; the D is unclear. The germline gives CDR1 SGHTA, CDR2 FQGNSA. V lost 5 bases to trimming and J lost 3 bases, with 6 bases between them. The CDR3 is 12 amino acids. The CDR3 DNA is TGTGCCAGCAGCCTTAAGACAGATACGCAGTATTTT. It is translated as CASSLKTDTQYF.

This chain links TRBV4-1 with TRBJ1-2; a possible D gene is TRBD1 (5 bases). Germline V gene sequence: CDR1 MGHRA, CDR2 YSYEKL. The germline V and J ends were trimmed by 1 base and 8 bases, with 11 bases remaining between them. The CDR3 runs to 13 residues. CDR3 protein: CASSQGRAVGYTF. CDR3 in DNA: TGCGCCAGCAGCCAAGGCAGGGCGGTAGGCTACACCTTC.

This clone appeared a few times. The chain recombines TRBV7-9 with TRBJ1-1; D gene uncertain. V was trimmed by 2 bases and J by 4 bases, leaving 11 bases between them. This CDR3 comprises 14 residues. Germline lookup yields CDR1 SEHNR and CDR2 FQNEAQ (reference sequence). DNA for the CDR3: TGTGCCAGCAGCTTATCACTCCGGGGCACTGAAGCTTTCTTT. As protein: CASSLSLRGTEAFF. The variable domain in full, with the rest retrieved from reference TRBV7-9 and TRBJ1-1, is DTGVSQNPRHKITKRGQNVTFRCDPISEHNRLYWYRQTLGQGPEFLTYFQNEAQLEKSRLLSDRFSAERPKGSFSTLEIQRTEQGDSAMYLCASSLSLRGTEAFFGQGTRLTVV.